This paragraph covers one T cell receptor (beta chain) sequence. These data originate in a study of blood T cell repertoires in COVID-19. The wider study: From the United States, Italy and Spain came samples of acute and convalescent COVID-19. From T cells, B-cell-depleted T cells, or PBMCs came the material, which was cDNA or gDNA.

The germline V gene encodes CDR1 LGHNA and CDR2 YNFKEQ. V lost 0 bases and J lost 2, with 11 bases in between. The CDR3 sequence is 15 residues long. As originally analysed: Amplification of reference gene primers provided the estimated nucleated cell counts. Sequenced by immunoSEQ multiplex PCR; TCRdb stores in-frame clones only, minus some. V, J and clone size reflect that table, while D and trimming were determined from the DNA. The sample lists more than 95,000 clones, about 86% occurring once. The chain links TRBV4-2 to TRBJ2-7, with no clear D. The clonotype was recovered from an older man with acute or convalescent COVID-19. Sequencing was performed on peripheral blood. The DNA of the CDR3 is TGTGCCAGCAGCCAAGATCGGAACAGACCCTACGAGCAGTACTTC. Amino acid sequence: CASSQDRNRPYEQYF.